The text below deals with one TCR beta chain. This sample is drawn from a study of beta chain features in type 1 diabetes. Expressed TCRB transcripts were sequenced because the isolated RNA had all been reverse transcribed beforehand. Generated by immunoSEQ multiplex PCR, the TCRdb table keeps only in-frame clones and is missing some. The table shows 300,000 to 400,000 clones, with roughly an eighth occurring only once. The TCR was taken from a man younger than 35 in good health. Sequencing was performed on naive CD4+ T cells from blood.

CDR3 in amino acids: CASSYSGSKKTQYF. In DNA form, the CDR3 reads TGTGCCAGCAGTTACTCGGGCAGCAAAAAGACCCAGTACTTC. The chain has TRBV6-5 and TRBJ2-5; D gene uncertain. Trimming took off 0 bases at V and 6 bases at J, with 11 bases between the two ends. CDR1 MNHEY and CDR2 SVGAGI come from the germline V gene. There are 14 residues in the CDR3.